Listed below are T cell receptor beta chains from one sample, sequenced in a study of shared clonotypes between healthy human individuals. Profiled with immunoSEQ multiplex PCR; TCRdb holds only in-frame clones, not every one. The sample has about 700,000 clones; 92% are singletons. The source material was naive CD8+ T cells sorted from blood. The receptors were gathered from a man younger than 40 in good health. Both conserved end residues are part of each CDR3. D genes are given only for firm matches. Clone size, where shown, is once, few, many, or a class for clones that have expanded.

v_call	clone_size	j_call	d_call	cdr3_aa	cdr3_nt
TRBV7-9	-	TRBJ1-4	-	CASRRGVTGGTTNEKLFF	TGTGCCAGCAGACGAGGGGTTACTGGGGGAACCACTAATGAAAAACTGTTTTTT
TRBV5-6	-	TRBJ1-2	-	CASKTRGGVSYGYTF	TGTGCCAGCAAGACACGAGGGGGTGTCAGCTATGGCTACACCTTC
TRBV6-5	-	TRBJ2-1	TRBD2	CATGIGLADNNEQFF	TGTGCCACCGGTATTGGACTAGCGGATAACAATGAGCAGTTCTTC
TRBV10-3	-	TRBJ1-2	-	CAISESLGRDLVGYTF	TGTGCCATCAGTGAGTCGCTCGGCAGGGATTTGGTCGGCTACACCTTC
TRBV9	-	TRBJ2-1	-	CASSQSSYNEQFF	TGTGCCAGCAGCCAAAGCTCCTACAATGAGCAGTTCTTC
TRBV7-8	-	TRBJ2-7	TRBD1	CASSAEQGSGYEQYF	TGTGCCAGCAGCGCCGAACAGGGGTCGGGCTACGAGCAGTACTTC
TRBV7-9	few	TRBJ2-5	-	CASSLGLETQYF	TGTGCCAGCAGCTTGGGGTTGGAGACCCAGTACTTC
TRBV10-2	-	TRBJ2-5	-	CASSPGVGQTEYF	TGCGCCAGCAGTCCAGGGGTGGGCCAGACGGAGTACTTC
TRBV28	-	TRBJ1-5	-	CASSFFGGPVWPQHF	TGTGCCAGCAGTTTTTTTGGGGGCCCCGTTTGGCCCCAGCATTTT
TRBV7-9	-	TRBJ1-1	-	CASSLALTEAFF	TGTGCCAGCAGCTTAGCGCTGACTGAAGCTTTCTTT